Given below is one T cell receptor beta chain in context. Its specificity is unknown. Germline CDR1 PRHDT, CDR2 FYEKMQ (reference sequence). The length of the CDR3 is 14 residues. J was trimmed by 10 bases and V by 4 bases; bases with no gene match: 6. This sample stems from a study of cytomegalovirus exposure and HLA in healthy donors. Primers: 60 Vbeta forward and 13 Jbeta reverse. Some clones are missing from TCRdb's copy, which holds only in-frame ones; the method was immunoSEQ multiplex PCR. Among roughly 84,000 clones listed, over 70% were seen once. Study results and caveats: Certain sequence variants were highly shared and formed a cluster, and this cluster was likely a sequencing artifact.

The sample comprised PBMCs. This receptor was identified in a male donor in good health and CMV-seropositive. The chain couples TRBV13 to TRBJ2-1; 11 bases agree with TRBD1. The CDR3 coding sequence is TGTGCCAGCAGCTGGGGACAGGGGGGGCGGGAGCAGTTCTTC. Translating gives CASSWGQGGREQFF.